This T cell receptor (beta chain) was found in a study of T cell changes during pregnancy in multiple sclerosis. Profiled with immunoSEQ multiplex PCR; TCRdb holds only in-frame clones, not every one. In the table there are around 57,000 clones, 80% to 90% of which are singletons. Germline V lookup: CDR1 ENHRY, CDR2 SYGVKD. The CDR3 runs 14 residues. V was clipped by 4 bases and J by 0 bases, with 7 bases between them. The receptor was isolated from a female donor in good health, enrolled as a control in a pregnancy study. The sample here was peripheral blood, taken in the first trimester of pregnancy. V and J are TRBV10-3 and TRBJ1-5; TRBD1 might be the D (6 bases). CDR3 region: CAISGTDSNQPQHF. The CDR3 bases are TGTGCCATCAGTGGGACAGATAGCAATCAGCCCCAGCATTTT.